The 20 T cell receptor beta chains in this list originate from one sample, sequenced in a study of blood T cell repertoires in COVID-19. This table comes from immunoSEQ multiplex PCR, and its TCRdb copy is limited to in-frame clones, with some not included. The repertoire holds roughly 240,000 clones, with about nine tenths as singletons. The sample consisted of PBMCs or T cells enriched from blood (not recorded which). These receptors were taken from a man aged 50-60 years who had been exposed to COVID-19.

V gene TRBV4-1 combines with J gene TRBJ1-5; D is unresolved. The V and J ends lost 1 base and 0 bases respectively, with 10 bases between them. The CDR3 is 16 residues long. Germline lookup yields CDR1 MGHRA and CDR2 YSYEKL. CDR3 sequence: CASSQGLTDSNQPQHF. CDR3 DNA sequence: TGCGCCAGCAGCCAAGGTCTCACAGATAGCAATCAGCCCCAGCATTTT.

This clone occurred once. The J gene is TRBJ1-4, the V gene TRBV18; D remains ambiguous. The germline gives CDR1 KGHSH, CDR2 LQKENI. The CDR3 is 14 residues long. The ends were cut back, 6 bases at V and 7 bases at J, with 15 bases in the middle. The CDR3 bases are TGTGCCAGCTCCCCTTGGGCGCCGGCTGAAAAACTGTTTTTT. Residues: CASSPWAPAEKLFF.

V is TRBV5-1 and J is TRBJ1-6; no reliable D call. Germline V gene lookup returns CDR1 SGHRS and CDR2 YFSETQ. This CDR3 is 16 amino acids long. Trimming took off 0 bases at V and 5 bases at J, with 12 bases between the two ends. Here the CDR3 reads CASSLVWARHNSPLHF. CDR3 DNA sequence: TGCGCCAGCAGCTTGGTTTGGGCACGGCATAATTCACCCCTCCACTTT.

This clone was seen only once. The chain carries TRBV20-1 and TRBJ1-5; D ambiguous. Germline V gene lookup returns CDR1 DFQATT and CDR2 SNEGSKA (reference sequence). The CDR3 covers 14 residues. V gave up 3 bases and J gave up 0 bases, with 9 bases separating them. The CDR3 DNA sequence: TGCAGTGCTAGTTCGGGGTATAGCAATCAGCCCCAGCATTTT. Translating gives CSASSGYSNQPQHF.

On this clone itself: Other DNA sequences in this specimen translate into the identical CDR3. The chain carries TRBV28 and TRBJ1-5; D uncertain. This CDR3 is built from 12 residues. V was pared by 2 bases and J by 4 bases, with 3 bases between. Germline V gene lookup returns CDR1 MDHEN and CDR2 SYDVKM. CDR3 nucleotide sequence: TGTGCCAGCAGTTTACTAAATCAGCCCCAGCATTTT. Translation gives CASSLLNQPQHF.

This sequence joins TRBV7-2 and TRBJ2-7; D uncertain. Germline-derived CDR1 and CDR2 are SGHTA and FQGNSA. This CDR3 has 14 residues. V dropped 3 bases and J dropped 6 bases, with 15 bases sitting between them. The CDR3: CASSFFARSPEQYF. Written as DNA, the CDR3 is TGTGCCAGCAGCTTCTTTGCCCGTAGCCCCGAGCAGTACTTC.

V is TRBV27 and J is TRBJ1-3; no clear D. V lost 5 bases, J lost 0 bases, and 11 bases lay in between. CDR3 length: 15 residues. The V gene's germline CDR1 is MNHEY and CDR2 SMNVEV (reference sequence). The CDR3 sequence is CASSRGRYSGNTIYF. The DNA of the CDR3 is TGTGCCAGCAGTCGAGGCCGGTACTCTGGAAACACCATATATTTT.

In nucleotides, the CDR3 is TGTGCCAGCAGCACAGGACAGGGAAGCTTTTATGGCTACACCTTC. Encoded protein: CASSTGQGSFYGYTF. The chain uses TRBV5-5 and TRBJ1-2; TRBD1 aligns across 8 bases. The CDR3 sequence is 15 residues long. From germline, CDR1 is SGHKS and CDR2 YYEKEE (reference sequence). The junction had 10 bases not matched to a gene; V was cut back by 4 bases and J by 5 bases.

The DNA of the CDR3 is TGTGCCAGCAGTGAGAGTGACTATGGCTACACCTTC. Amino acid sequence: CASSESDYGYTF. This chain connects TRBV28 to TRBJ1-2; no firm D call. There are 12 residues in the CDR3. V lost 5 bases and J 3 bases, leaving 7 bases between the germline ends. The germline V gene encodes CDR1 MDHEN and CDR2 SYDVKM.

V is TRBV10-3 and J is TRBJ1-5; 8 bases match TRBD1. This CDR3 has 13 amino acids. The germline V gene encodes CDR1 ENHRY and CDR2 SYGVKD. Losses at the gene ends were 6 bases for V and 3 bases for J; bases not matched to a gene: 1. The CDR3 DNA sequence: TGTGCCATCAGGGGACAGGTCAATCAGCCCCAGCATTTT. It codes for CAIRGQVNQPQHF.

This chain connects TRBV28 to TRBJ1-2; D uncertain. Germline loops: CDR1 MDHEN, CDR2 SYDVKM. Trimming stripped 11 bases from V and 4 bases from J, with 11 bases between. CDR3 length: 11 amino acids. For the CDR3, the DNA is TGTGCCGCCGGGGAAATCTATGGCTACACCTTC. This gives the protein CAAGEIYGYTF.

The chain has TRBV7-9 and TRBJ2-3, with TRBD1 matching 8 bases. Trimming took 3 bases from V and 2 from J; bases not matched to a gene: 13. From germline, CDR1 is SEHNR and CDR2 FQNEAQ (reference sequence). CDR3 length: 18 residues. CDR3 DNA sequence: TGTGCCAGCAGCTTCCGACCAACAGGGGGAGTGGACACAGATACGCAGTATTTT. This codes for CASSFRPTGGVDTDTQYF.

CDR3 in amino acids: CASSQLGNTEAFF. The CDR3 nucleotides read TGTGCCAGCAGTCAGCTAGGGAACACTGAAGCTTTCTTT. V is TRBV28 and J is TRBJ1-1, with D hard to call. The CDR3 covers 13 residues. Looked up from germline, CDR1 is MDHEN and CDR2 is SYDVKM. Trimming took off 5 bases at V and 1 base at J, with 8 bases between the two ends.

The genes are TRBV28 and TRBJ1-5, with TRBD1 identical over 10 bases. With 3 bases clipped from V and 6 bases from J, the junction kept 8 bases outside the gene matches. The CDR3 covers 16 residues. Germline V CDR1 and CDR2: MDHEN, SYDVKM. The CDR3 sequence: CASSLSGTGVSQPQHF. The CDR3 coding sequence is TGTGCCAGCAGTTTGTCCGGGACAGGGGTAAGTCAGCCCCAGCATTTT.

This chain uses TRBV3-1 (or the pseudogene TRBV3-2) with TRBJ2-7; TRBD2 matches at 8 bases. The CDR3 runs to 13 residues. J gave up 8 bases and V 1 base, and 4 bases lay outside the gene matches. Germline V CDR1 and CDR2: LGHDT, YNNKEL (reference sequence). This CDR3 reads CASSQVKREKQYV. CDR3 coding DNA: TGTGCCAGCAGCCAAGTGAAGCGGGAGAAGCAGTACGTC.

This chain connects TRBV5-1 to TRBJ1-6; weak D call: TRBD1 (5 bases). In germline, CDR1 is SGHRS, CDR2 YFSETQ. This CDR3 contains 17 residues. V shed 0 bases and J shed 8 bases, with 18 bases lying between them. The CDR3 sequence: CASSLAGGGRRDSPLHF. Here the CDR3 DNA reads TGCGCCAGCAGCTTGGCCGGGGGAGGCAGAAGAGATTCACCCCTCCACTTT.

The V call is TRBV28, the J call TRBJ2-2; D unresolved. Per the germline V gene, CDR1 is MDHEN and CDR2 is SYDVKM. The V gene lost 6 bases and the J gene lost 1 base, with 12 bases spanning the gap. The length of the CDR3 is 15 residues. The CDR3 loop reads CASSPERGNTGELFF. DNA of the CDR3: TGTGCCAGCAGCCCGGAGAGAGGGAACACCGGGGAGCTGTTTTTT.

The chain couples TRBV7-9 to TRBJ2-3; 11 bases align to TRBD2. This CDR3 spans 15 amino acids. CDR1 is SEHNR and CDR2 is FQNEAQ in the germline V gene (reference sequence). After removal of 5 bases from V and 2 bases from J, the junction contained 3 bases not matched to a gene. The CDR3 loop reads CASSEGLADTDTQYF. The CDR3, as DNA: TGTGCCAGCAGCGAGGGACTAGCGGACACAGATACGCAGTATTTT.

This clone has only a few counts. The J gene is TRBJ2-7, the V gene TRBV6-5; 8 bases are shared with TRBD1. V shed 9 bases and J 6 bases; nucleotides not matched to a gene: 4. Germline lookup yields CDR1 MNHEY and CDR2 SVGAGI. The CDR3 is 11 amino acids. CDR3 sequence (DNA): TGTGCCAGTGGGACAGGCGGCGAGCAGTACGTC. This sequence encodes CASGTGGEQYV.

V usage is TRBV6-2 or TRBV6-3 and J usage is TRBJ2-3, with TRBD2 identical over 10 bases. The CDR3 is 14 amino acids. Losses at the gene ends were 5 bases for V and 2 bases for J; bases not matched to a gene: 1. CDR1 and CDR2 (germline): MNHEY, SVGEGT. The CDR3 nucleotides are TGTGCCAGCAGTAGCGGGAGGGCCACAGATACGCAGTATTTT. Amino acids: CASSSGRATDTQYF.